These 5 T cell receptor beta chains share one sample of origin, sequenced in a study of blood T cell repertoires in COVID-19 (TCRdb year 2020). Libraries came from the immunoSEQ multiplex PCR assay. This immuneACCESS table, as held by TCRdb, lists in-frame sequences with V and J called but not all clones. Of the missing ones, under half trace to an unresolved V gene in checked studies; the others have no known cause. This sample is represented by 430,000 or so clones; 85% to 90% of them were singletons. 1.5% to 2% of the sample is held by the ten biggest clonotypes. Sequencing input: PBMCs or T cells enriched from blood (not recorded which). The receptors shown here come from a woman between 40 and 55 years old who had recovered from COVID-19.

This clone was detected once. The rearrangement joins TRBV27 to TRBJ1-6, with D possibly matching TRBD1 (5 bases). This CDR3 contains 14 residues. CDR1 and CDR2 from the germline V gene are MNHEY and SMNVEV (reference sequence). V was pared by 4 bases and J by 5 bases, with 9 bases between. The CDR3 reads CASSWGRNNSPLHF. CDR3 nucleotide sequence: TGTGCCAGCAGTTGGGGCAGAAATAATTCACCCCTCCACTTT.

For the CDR3, the DNA is TGTGCCAGCAGCTTAGACGGGCTACCACAGGGGGAGCAGTACTTC. This sequence encodes CASSLDGLPQGEQYF. The J gene is TRBJ2-7, the V gene TRBV7-2; 7 bases are a match to TRBD1. V gave up 1 base and J gave up 7 bases; unmatched junction bases: 10. Germline values: CDR1 SGHTA, CDR2 FQGNSA. The length of the CDR3 is 15 residues.

This clone was seen a few times. The gene calls are TRBV5-1 and TRBJ1-6; TRBD1 matches at 8 bases. The J segment lost 8 bases and the V segment lost 4 bases, leaving 5 bases of the junction unmatched. Germline V lookup: CDR1 SGHRS, CDR2 YFSETQ. The CDR3 loop spans 14 amino acids. CDR3 sequence reads: CASSRRGRDSPLHF. As DNA, the CDR3 is TGCGCCAGCAGCCGCAGGGGGCGCGATTCACCCCTCCACTTT.

The chain employs TRBV9 and TRBJ1-2; TRBD1 matches 8 bases. This CDR3 is built from 16 residues. J was trimmed by 1 base and V by 3 bases; bases with no gene match: 8. Germline assignment: CDR1 SGDLS and CDR2 YYNGEE. The CDR3 DNA follows: TGTGCCAGCAGCGCCGGGACAGGTCAGAATAACTATGGCTACACCTTC. Its translation: CASSAGTGQNNYGYTF.

This clone turned up a few times. This chain connects TRBV6-6 to TRBJ1-4; D gene unclear. The V end lost 6 bases, the J end lost 5 bases, and 13 bases lay between the germline ends. The CDR3 extends over 14 amino acids. Germline lookup yields CDR1 MNHNY and CDR2 SVGAGI (reference sequence). The CDR3 loop reads CASRLTKRNEKLFF. For the CDR3, the DNA is TGTGCCAGCAGATTGACGAAGCGAAATGAAAAACTGTTTTTT.